The next 5 T cell receptor beta chains were all read from a single sample in a study of T cell repertoires in cytomegalovirus infection (dated by TCRdb to between 2017 and 2020). Sequencing used an Illumina HiSeq 1500. In TCRdb, the public reads were trimmed at Q25 with fastp and aligned with MiXCR, with productive beta chains retained. Merged by CDR3 protein, the rows form single entries marked with the most common genes and DNA. The sample yields about 490,000 distinct CDR3 sequences; approximately 15% were counted once. Under 30% of the sample goes to the ten largest clones. Sequencing input: CD8+ T cells from PBMCs. The receptors were gathered from a human donor in good health (CMV status not recorded). Some clones in this sample may be carry-over from other donors' samples.

This clonotype occurred many times. The V call is TRBV7-2, the J call TRBJ2-1, with 10 positions matching TRBD2. The CDR3 covers 15 residues. V lost 1 base to trimming and J lost 9 bases; unmatched junction nucleotides: 6. Germline values: CDR1 SGHTA, CDR2 FQGNSA. Here the CDR3 DNA reads TGTGCCAGCAGCTTAGTGAGCGGGAGGGCCGCTGAGCAGTTCTTC. Protein: CASSLVSGRAAEQFF.

This clonotype came up many times. The rearrangement uses TRBV4-1 and TRBJ1-1; D is unresolved. The CDR3 runs 15 residues. Trimming took 0 bases from V and 1 from J, leaving 9 bases between them. Germline CDR1 MGHRA, CDR2 YSYEKL. Here the CDR3 reads CASSQDRVPNTEAFF. DNA for the CDR3: TGCGCCAGCAGCCAAGATAGGGTCCCGAACACTGAAGCTTTCTTT.

This clonotype was counted between two and nine times. This chain uses TRBV4-1 with TRBJ2-2, with TRBD2 identical over 9 bases. V lost 0 bases to trimming and J lost 6 bases; unmatched junction nucleotides: 8. Germline CDR1 and CDR2: MGHRA and YSYEKL. The CDR3 sequence is 17 residues long. The CDR3 region has the DNA TGCGCCAGCAGCCAAGATCTAGTTCGCGGGAGGGCCGGGGAGCTGTTTTTT. It encodes CASSQDLVRGRAGELFF.

In its sample, this clonotype was seen many times. The CDR3 loop is CASSGVWTSGSRETQYF. CDR3 DNA sequence: TGTGCCAGCAGCGGGGTTTGGACTAGCGGGAGTAGAGAGACCCAGTACTTC. V gene TRBV7-8 combines with J gene TRBJ2-5; 13 bases align to TRBD2. The V segment lost 5 bases and the J segment 4 bases; nucleotides outside the gene matches: 10. This CDR3 region has 17 residues. Germline V gene lookup returns CDR1 SGHVS and CDR2 FQNEAQ.

The chain carries TRBV9 and TRBJ2-1; TRBD2 agrees at 9 bases. This CDR3 region has 16 residues. CDR1 is SGDLS, CDR2 YYNGEE, per germline. J was trimmed by 5 bases and V by 4 bases; bases with no gene match: 10. CDR3 in amino acids: CASSMRAGGGDNEQFF. The CDR3 region has the DNA TGTGCCAGCAGCATGCGAGCGGGAGGAGGGGACAATGAGCAGTTCTTC.